A single sample is the source of the 13 T cell receptor beta chains below, sequenced in a study of T cell changes during pregnancy in multiple sclerosis (dated by TCRdb to about 2019). Receptor libraries were prepared by the immunoSEQ multiplex PCR assay. TCRdb re-hosts the immuneACCESS table, in-frame sequences only. Its copies lack some clones; in the studies checked, an unresolved V gene accounts for under half of them, and the cause for the rest is not known. Counted in this sample were more than 45,000 clones; approximately 95% of them appeared once. The top ten hold approximately 0.49% of the sample. Sample: CD4+ T cells from peripheral blood mononuclear cells, taken in the first trimester of pregnancy. All receptors come from a female donor with multiple sclerosis, enrolled in a pregnancy study.

V gene TRBV4-2 combines with J gene TRBJ2-1, with TRBD2 matching over 16 bases. The J segment lost 0 bases and the V segment lost 3 bases, leaving 5 bases of the junction unmatched. Germline V gene data show CDR1 as LGHNA and CDR2 as YNFKEQ. This CDR3 region has 19 residues. CDR3 nucleotide sequence: TGTGCCAGCAGCCATAGGGGACTAGCGGGGGGGAGCTCCTACAATGAGCAGTTCTTC. This translates into CASSHRGLAGGSSYNEQFF.

V usage is TRBV7-6 and J usage is TRBJ2-7, with D tentatively TRBD1 (5 bases). This CDR3 is built from 13 residues. V was trimmed by 5 bases and J by 2 bases, leaving 10 bases between them. The germline V gene encodes CDR1 SGHVS and CDR2 FNYEAQ. This CDR3 is CASSVTETYEQYF. CDR3 in DNA: TGTGCCAGCAGCGTGACAGAAACCTACGAGCAGTACTTC.

This chain links TRBV19 with TRBJ1-1; D gene unclear. V was clipped by 3 bases and J by 1 base, with 9 bases between them. Germline lookup yields CDR1 LNHDA and CDR2 SQIVND (reference sequence). The CDR3 spans 14 residues. In nucleotides, the CDR3 is TGTGCCAGTAGTATTACCGGGTCGAACACTGAAGCTTTCTTT. Amino acid sequence: CASSITGSNTEAFF.

This CDR3 is CASSEDRQGFYSNQPQHF. Written as DNA, the CDR3 is TGTGCCAGCAGTGAAGATCGGCAGGGGTTTTATAGCAATCAGCCCCAGCATTTT. The chain recombines TRBV6-1 with TRBJ1-5, with D possibly matching TRBD1 (6 bases). CDR1 is MNHNS, CDR2 SASEGT, per germline. V lost 1 base to trimming and J lost 0 bases, with 16 bases between them. CDR3 length equals 18 residues.

The V call is TRBV19, the J call TRBJ2-2; D is unclear. V lost 1 base and J lost 6, with 3 bases in between. CDR3 length equals 12 residues. The germline gives CDR1 LNHDA, CDR2 SQIVND (reference sequence). The CDR3 sequence is CASSIGPGELFF. In DNA form, the CDR3 reads TGTGCCAGTAGTATAGGGCCCGGGGAGCTGTTTTTT.

This chain uses TRBV6-1 with TRBJ1-5; D call uncertain. CDR3 length equals 15 residues. The germline CDR1 and CDR2 sequences are MNHNS and SASEGT. Trimming removed 4 bases from V and 6 bases from J, with 16 bases in between. CDR3 coding DNA: TGTGCCAGCAGTGGATTGATTGTAAACGGTCAGCCCCAGCATTTT. This sequence encodes CASSGLIVNGQPQHF.

The chain links TRBV5-1 to TRBJ2-5, with 8 bases fitting TRBD1. The germline V gene has CDR1 SGHRS and CDR2 YFSETQ. Germline trimming cut 3 bases from V and 1 base from J; bases unmatched to any gene: 8. The CDR3 covers 16 residues. CDR3 loop: CASSSGPGQVQETQYF. DNA of the CDR3: TGCGCCAGCAGCTCCGGACCGGGACAGGTCCAAGAGACCCAGTACTTC.

The chain recombines TRBV6-1 with TRBJ1-1; D ambiguous. Germline lookup yields CDR1 MNHNS and CDR2 SASEGT. The V end was cut by 0 bases, the J end by 1 base, with 9 bases between. The CDR3 sequence is 15 residues long. The CDR3 region has the DNA TGTGCCAGCAGTGAAGCAATAGCCCGGAACACTGAAGCTTTCTTT. It codes for CASSEAIARNTEAFF.

In its sample, this clone was seen once. The chain uses TRBV10-3 and TRBJ2-1; 10 bases are shared with TRBD2. The CDR3 has 14 residues. Losses at the gene ends were 6 bases for V and 10 bases for J; bases not matched to a gene: 9. Germline V CDR1 and CDR2: ENHRY, SYGVKD. The CDR3 loop is CAIRHVTSGDEQFF. Here the CDR3 DNA reads TGTGCCATCAGGCATGTAACTAGCGGGGACGAGCAGTTCTTC.

The genes are TRBV6-5 and TRBJ1-1; no definite D call. Deletions cut 5 bases from V and 6 bases from J, with 13 bases between. The CDR3 runs to 13 residues. CDR1 is MNHEY and CDR2 is SVGAGI in the germline V gene. The CDR3: CASSNGRVAEAFF. The DNA of the CDR3 is TGTGCCAGCAGTAACGGTCGGGTGGCTGAAGCTTTCTTT.

The rearrangement links TRBV5-1 to TRBJ2-1; no definite D call. The V end lost 2 bases, the J end lost 6 bases, and 12 bases lay between the germline ends. CDR1 SGHRS and CDR2 YFSETQ come from the germline V gene. The CDR3 consists of 14 residues. CDR3 bases: TGCGCCAGCAGCTTCCCCGACTTGGGCAATGAGCAGTTCTTC. Encoded protein: CASSFPDLGNEQFF.

The CDR3 DNA reads as TGCGCCAGCAGCTTTCGGACTAGCGGGGGGGACGGGGAGCTGTTTTTT. Its protein is CASSFRTSGGDGELFF. The V call is TRBV5-1, the J call TRBJ2-2, with 15 bases that match TRBD2. Germline-derived CDR1 and CDR2 are SGHRS and YFSETQ. This CDR3 has 16 residues. Trimming cost V 2 bases and J 7 bases; bases outside gene matches: 3.

The gene calls are TRBV27 and TRBJ2-4; 7 bases fit TRBD1. CDR3 length: 14 amino acids. From germline, CDR1 is MNHEY and CDR2 SMNVEV (reference sequence). V shed 2 bases and J 8 bases; nucleotides not matched to a gene: 6. The CDR3 is CASSLRDSLDIQYF. The CDR3 DNA reads as TGTGCCAGCAGTTTAAGGGACAGTTTAGACATTCAGTACTTC.